Following are 15 T cell receptor beta chains from one sample sequenced in a study of blood T cell repertoires in COVID-19. Clones were read by immunoSEQ multiplex PCR, and TCRdb kept only the in-frame ones, dropping some. The table lists about 270,000 clones, over 75% of them singletons. Specimen: PBMCs or T cells enriched from blood (not recorded which). These receptors all come from a woman between 18 and 29 years old who had recovered from COVID-19.

This clone showed up just once. The chain uses TRBV9 and TRBJ2-4; D is possibly TRBD2 (6 bases). The length of the CDR3 is 14 residues. With 4 bases removed from V and 3 bases from J, the gap between germline ends came to 11 bases. The germline V gene encodes CDR1 SGDLS and CDR2 YYNGEE. This CDR3 reads CASSPSGVKNIQYF. CDR3 in DNA: TGTGCCAGCAGCCCGTCGGGGGTCAAAAACATTCAGTACTTC.

The chain has TRBV27 and TRBJ2-1; 8 bases agree with TRBD1. Germline-derived CDR1 and CDR2 are MNHEY and SMNVEV (reference sequence). This CDR3 has 17 amino acids. V was pared by 2 bases and J by 6 bases, with 12 bases of the junction left unmatched. CDR3 region: CASSLRFGTGFGNEQFF. The CDR3 DNA follows: TGTGCCAGCAGTTTAAGGTTCGGGACAGGTTTCGGCAATGAGCAGTTCTTC.

The V and J genes are TRBV9 and TRBJ1-3; D is possibly TRBD1 (5 bases). CDR1 and CDR2 (germline): SGDLS, YYNGEE. V was trimmed by 6 bases and J by 4 bases, leaving 17 bases between them. The CDR3 is made up of 15 amino acids. CDR3 loop: CASTMDTSRGNTIYF. The CDR3 DNA follows: TGTGCCAGCACGATGGACACCTCAAGGGGAAACACCATATATTTT. The variable domain in full, completed from reference TRBV9 and TRBJ1-3, reads DSGVTQTPKHLITATGQRVTLRCSPRSGDLSVYWYQQSLDQGLQFLIQYYNGEERAKGNILERFSAQQFPDLHSELNLSSLELGDSALYFCASTMDTSRGNTIYFGEGSWLTVV.

The V and J genes are TRBV19 and TRBJ1-4; 7 bases match TRBD1. CDR1 is LNHDA and CDR2 is SQIVND in the germline V gene (reference sequence). The CDR3 totals 14 residues. J was trimmed by 6 bases and V by 6 bases; bases with no gene match: 7. CDR3 bases: TGTGCCAGTAGACCGCAGGGGGTGGATGAAAAACTGTTTTTT. Its protein product is CASRPQGVDEKLFF.

This sequence joins TRBV14 and TRBJ2-1; D is perhaps TRBD2 (7 bases). The germline gives CDR1 SGHDN, CDR2 FVKESK. V lost 4 bases and J lost 9, with 16 bases in between. CDR3 length: 14 amino acids. The CDR3 protein is CASSLSGGGSEQFF. The CDR3, as DNA: TGTGCCAGCAGCCTAAGTGGGGGGGGCAGTGAGCAGTTCTTC.

This chain uses TRBV7-9 with TRBJ1-4; no clear D gene. CDR3 length: 16 amino acids. Germline V gene data show CDR1 as SEHNR and CDR2 as FQNEAQ (reference sequence). V was clipped by 5 bases and J by 1 base, with 14 bases between them. Here the CDR3 DNA reads TGTGCCAGCAGCCCCGGGTCGCACGGAACTAATGAAAAACTGTTTTTT. The encoded protein is CASSPGSHGTNEKLFF. Variable domain in full (rest from reference TRBV7-9 and TRBJ1-4): DTGVSQNPRHKITKRGQNVTFRCDPISEHNRLYWYRQTLGQGPEFLTYFQNEAQLEKSRLLSDRFSAERPKGSFSTLEIQRTEQGDSAMYLCASSPGSHGTNEKLFFGSGTQLSVL.

The chain recombines TRBV5-4 with TRBJ2-7; D unclear. Trimming left V 4 bases short and J 3 bases short, with 8 bases between. Germline values: CDR1 SGHNT, CDR2 YYREEE (reference sequence). The CDR3 runs to 12 residues. DNA for the CDR3: TGTGCCAGCAGCCCAATGTTCTACGAGCAGTACTTC. Protein: CASSPMFYEQYF. The full variable domain, with the rest looked up from reference TRBV5-4 and TRBJ2-7, is ETGVTQSPTHLIKTRGQQVTLRCSSQSGHNTVSWYQQALGQGPQFIFQYYREEENGRGNFPPRFSGLQFPNYSSELNVNALELDDSALYLCASSPMFYEQYFGPGTRLTVT.

The V and J genes are TRBV27 and TRBJ1-4, with 7 bases aligning to TRBD1. CDR3 length: 14 residues. After removal of 6 bases from V and 5 bases from J, the junction contained 6 bases not matched to a gene. CDR1 MNHEY and CDR2 SMNVEV come from the germline V gene (reference sequence). The CDR3 loop reads CASSRGQNNEKLFF. DNA of the CDR3: TGTGCCAGCAGCCGGGGACAGAACAATGAAAAACTGTTTTTT.

This rearrangement joins TRBV7-8 to TRBJ1-1; 9 bases match TRBD1. CDR3 length: 13 amino acids. J was trimmed by 7 bases and V by 3 bases; bases with no gene match: 3. CDR1 and CDR2 from the germline V gene are SGHVS and FQNEAQ. The CDR3 here is CASSFGTGIEAFF. The CDR3 DNA reads TGTGCCAGCAGCTTCGGGACAGGGATTGAAGCTTTCTTT.

CDR3: CASSNPWTGLNTEAFF. The CDR3 nucleotides are TGTGCCAGTAGTAACCCCTGGACAGGCCTCAACACTGAAGCTTTCTTT. The genes are TRBV19 and TRBJ1-1, with 7 bases that match TRBD1. The CDR3 spans 16 residues. The germline V gene encodes CDR1 LNHDA and CDR2 SQIVND (reference sequence). V gave up 4 bases and J gave up 2 bases; unmatched junction bases: 10.

This chain connects TRBV20-1 to TRBJ1-2, with D possibly being TRBD1 (6 bases). The germline V gene encodes CDR1 DFQATT and CDR2 SNEGSKA (reference sequence). The CDR3 length is 15 residues. The V gene lost 3 bases and the J gene lost 2 bases, with 16 bases spanning the gap. CDR3 loop: CSASDPPDRNYGYTF. For the CDR3, the DNA is TGCAGTGCTAGTGATCCCCCCGACAGGAACTATGGCTACACCTTC.

This chain joins TRBV15 and TRBJ2-5, with D tentatively TRBD1 (6 bases). Trimming shortened V by 0 bases and J by 5 bases, and 13 bases separated the two germline ends. Germline CDR1 LNHNV, CDR2 YYDKDF (reference sequence). This CDR3 has 15 amino acids. CDR3 DNA: TGTGCCACCAGCAGAGATCGTGGGCAGGGGGAGACCCAGTACTTC. It encodes CATSRDRGQGETQYF.

The rearrangement joins TRBV5-6 to TRBJ2-4; TRBD2 agrees at 8 bases. The CDR3 spans 18 residues. V was clipped by 3 bases and J by 9 bases; unmatched bases: 20. The germline CDR1 and CDR2 sequences are SGHDT and YYEEEE. CDR3 loop: CASSWGEAGGPLRSIQYF. The CDR3 nucleotides read TGTGCCAGCAGCTGGGGAGAGGCGGGGGGTCCCCTAAGGTCCATTCAGTACTTC. The complete variable domain, with remaining parts taken from reference TRBV5-6 and TRBJ2-4, reads DAGVTQSPTHLIKTRGQQVTLRCSPKSGHDTVSWYQQALGQGPQFIFQYYEEEERQRGNFPDRFSGHQFPNYSSELNVNALLLGDSALYLCASSWGEAGGPLRSIQYFGAGTRLSVL.

V usage is TRBV11-1 and J usage is TRBJ1-5; D not certain. The germline V and J ends were trimmed by 1 base and 7 bases, with 8 bases remaining between them. This CDR3 has 13 amino acids. Germline V gene lookup returns CDR1 SGHAT and CDR2 FQDESV (reference sequence). The CDR3 here is CASSLERSQPQHF. CDR3 bases: TGTGCCAGCAGCTTAGAGCGGAGCCAGCCCCAGCATTTT. Together with reference TRBV11-1 and TRBJ1-5, the CDR3 gives the full variable domain: EAEVAQSPRYKITEKSQAVAFWCDPISGHATLYWYRQILGQGPELLVQFQDESVVDDSQLPKDRFSAERLKGVDSTLKIQPAELGDSAMYLCASSLERSQPQHFGDGTRLSIL.

V and J are TRBV19 and TRBJ1-2, with a tentative D call TRBD1 (6 bases). There are 13 residues in the CDR3. Trimming removed 3 bases from V and 8 bases from J, with 13 bases in between. Germline V gene data show CDR1 as LNHDA and CDR2 as SQIVND (reference sequence). Here the CDR3 reads CASSISTGSGYTF. Written as DNA, the CDR3 is TGTGCCAGTAGTATCTCCACAGGGTCCGGCTACACCTTC.